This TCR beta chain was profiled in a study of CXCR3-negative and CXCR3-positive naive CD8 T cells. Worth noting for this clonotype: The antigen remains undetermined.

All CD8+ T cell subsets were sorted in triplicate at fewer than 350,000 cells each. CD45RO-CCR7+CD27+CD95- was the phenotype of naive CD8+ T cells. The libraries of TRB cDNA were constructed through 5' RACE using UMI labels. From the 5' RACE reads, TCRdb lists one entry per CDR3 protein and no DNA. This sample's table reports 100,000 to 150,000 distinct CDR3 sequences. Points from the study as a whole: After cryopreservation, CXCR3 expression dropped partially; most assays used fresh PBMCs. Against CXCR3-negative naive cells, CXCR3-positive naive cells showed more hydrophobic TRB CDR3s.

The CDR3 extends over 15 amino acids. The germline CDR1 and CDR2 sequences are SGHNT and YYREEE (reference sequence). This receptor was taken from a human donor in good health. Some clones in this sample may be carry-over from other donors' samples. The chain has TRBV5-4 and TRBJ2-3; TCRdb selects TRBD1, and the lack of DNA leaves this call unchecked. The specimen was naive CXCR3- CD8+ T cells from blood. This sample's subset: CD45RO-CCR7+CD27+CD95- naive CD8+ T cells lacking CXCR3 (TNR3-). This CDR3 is CASRPGAGRTDTQYF.